These T cell receptor beta chains were read from a single sample in a study of T cells in Graves' hyperthyroidism and ophthalmopathy. TCRdb ran MiXCR on the multiplex PCR reads and lists one entry per CDR3 protein. The top ten hold about 29% of the sample, which has roughly 500,000 distinct CDR3 sequences, approximately 16% seen once. The material sequenced was blood. The origin of the receptors is a woman in her twenties or thirties with Graves' ophthalmopathy. The CDR3 runs from the conserved cysteine through the conserved F or W. A D gene is named only where the DNA matches it firmly. Clone size is stated in some rows and not others, as once, few, many or a class when expanded.

CASSSRDPGTTPDTQYF	TGTGCCAGCAGTTCCCGAGACCCGGGGACTACCCCAGATACGCAGTATTTT	many	TRBD2	TRBV28	TRBJ2-3
CASSLVVNREVEQYF	TGTGCCAGCAGTTTGGTCGTTAACAGGGAGGTCGAGCAGTACTTC	many	-	TRBV27	TRBJ2-7
CSAPGVAGLGDTQYF	TGCAGTGCCCCCGGGGTAGCCGGGTTAGGAGATACGCAGTATTTT	many	-	TRBV20-1	TRBJ2-3
CASSVLLAGGGGATDTQYF	TGTGCCAGCAGTGTCCTCCTAGCGGGAGGAGGGGGGGCCACAGATACGCAGTATTTT	many	TRBD2	TRBV28	TRBJ2-3
CASSLGAGTAYGYTF	TGTGCCAGCAGCCTCGGCGCCGGGACAGCCTATGGCTACACCTTC	many	TRBD1	TRBV7-9	TRBJ1-2
CASTDPRGKGNTEAFF	TGTGCCAGCACCGACCCCCGGGGGAAGGGTAACACTGAAGCTTTCTTT	few	-	TRBV6-1	TRBJ1-1
CASSSNTGELFF	TGTGCCAGCAGCTCGAACACCGGGGAGCTGTTTTTT	many	-	TRBV5-1	TRBJ2-2
CASSLGARTGGEEQYF	TGTGCTAGCAGCTTAGGAGCCCGGACAGGGGGGGAAGAGCAGTACTTC	-	TRBD1	TRBV7-7	TRBJ2-7
CASSRTTSVSTDTQYF	TGCGCCAGCAGCCGTACGACTAGCGTGAGCACAGATACGCAGTATTTT	-	TRBD2	TRBV4-3	TRBJ2-3
CASSYFSSVEQYF	TGTGCCAGCAGTTACTTTTCTAGCGTCGAGCAGTACTTC	few	-	TRBV6-2/TRBV6-3	TRBJ2-7
CASSAGDGPQHF	TGTGCCAGCAGCGCAGGGGATGGGCCCCAGCATTTT	few	-	TRBV5-4	TRBJ1-5
CASSFLAGDTDTQYF	TGCGCCAGCAGCTTCCTAGCGGGTGACACAGATACGCAGTATTTT	few	TRBD2	TRBV5-1	TRBJ2-3
CSARGAGFGSGEYQETQYF	TGCAGTGCTAGAGGCGCAGGGTTTGGGTCGGGAGAGTACCAAGAGACCCAGTACTTC	many	-	TRBV20-1	TRBJ2-5
CASSLDRAGQPQHF	TGTGCCAGCAGCTTGGACAGGGCGGGTCAGCCCCAGCATTTT	many	TRBD1	TRBV11-2	TRBJ1-5
CASSLTTGATGELFF	TGTGCCAGCAGCTTAACGACAGGGGCCACCGGGGAGCTGTTTTTT	many	TRBD1	TRBV11-2	TRBJ2-2
CASSYGGGGAAPYEQYF	TGTGCCAGCAGTTACGGGGGGGGTGGGGCGGCTCCCTACGAGCAGTACTTC	few	TRBD2	TRBV6-6	TRBJ2-7
CASRKQGGDEKLFF	TGTGCCAGCAGGAAACAGGGGGGGGATGAAAAACTGTTTTTT	-	TRBD1	TRBV12-3/TRBV12-4	TRBJ1-4
CASSPWTGGLGYTF	TGTGCCAGCAGCCCATGGACAGGGGGCCTTGGCTACACCTTC	-	TRBD1	TRBV11-2	TRBJ1-2
CASSRVGVEETQYF	TGTGCCAGCAGTCGTGTTGGGGTCGAAGAGACCCAGTACTTC	many	-	TRBV11-3	TRBJ2-5
CASSLDLDRVYEQYF	TGTGCCAGCAGTTTAGACTTAGACAGGGTCTACGAGCAGTACTTC	-	TRBD1	TRBV12-3/TRBV12-4	TRBJ2-7
CASSLLHRGETQYF	TGTGCCAGCAGTTTGTTGCACAGGGGAGAGACCCAGTACTTC	many	TRBD1	TRBV12-3/TRBV12-4	TRBJ2-5
CASSGQGPVNTIYF	TGTGCCAGCAGTGGACAGGGTCCCGTAAACACCATATATTTT	-	TRBD1	TRBV6-2/TRBV6-3	TRBJ1-3
CASSYSTRGLAGGTGELFF	TGTGCCAGCAGTTACTCCACTAGAGGACTAGCGGGAGGTACCGGGGAGCTGTTTTTT	few	TRBD2	TRBV6-2/TRBV6-3	TRBJ2-2
CASSQWTASGSGNTIYF	TGTGCCAGCAGTCAGTGGACGGCGTCGGGCTCTGGAAACACCATATATTTT	-	-	TRBV6-1	TRBJ1-3
CASSLGGQGKSGNTIYF	TGTGCCAGCAGTTTAGGGGGACAGGGAAAATCTGGAAACACCATATATTTT	-	TRBD1	TRBV6-1	TRBJ1-3
CASTMAGPSNEQFF	TGTGCCAGCACCATGGCGGGTCCTAGCAATGAGCAGTTCTTC	many	-	TRBV12-3/TRBV12-4	TRBJ2-1
CASSRSAGGSDTQYF	TGTGCCAGCAGCCGTTCGGCGGGAGGGTCAGATACGCAGTATTTT	many	TRBD2	TRBV2	TRBJ2-3
CASSLSPGLAGVTQYF	TGTGCCAGCAGTCTGTCGCCGGGACTAGCGGGAGTTACGCAGTATTTT	many	TRBD2	TRBV28	TRBJ2-3
CASSPAIKETQYF	TGTGCCAGCAGTCCCGCTATCAAAGAGACCCAGTACTTC	-	-	TRBV6-2/TRBV6-3	TRBJ2-5
CASSLKTEQYF	TGTGCCAGCAGTTTAAAGACAGAGCAGTACTTC	many	-	TRBV12-3/TRBV12-4	TRBJ2-7
CASSFAGDDEQFF	TGTGCCAGCAGCTTTGCAGGGGACGATGAGCAGTTCTTC	-	-	TRBV7-9	TRBJ2-1
CASSTGEDGYTF	TGTGCCAGCAGTACAGGGGAGGATGGCTACACCTTC	-	TRBD1	TRBV25-1	TRBJ1-2
CSVPQGAGETQYF	TGCAGCGTGCCACAGGGGGCTGGTGAGACCCAGTACTTC	few	TRBD1	TRBV29-1	TRBJ2-5
CASSSGPEYGYTF	TGTGCCAGCAGCTCCGGGCCCGAGTATGGCTACACCTTC	-	-	TRBV7-3	TRBJ1-2
CASSQETGRSYNEQFF	TGTGCCAGCAGCCAAGAGACAGGGCGGTCCTACAATGAGCAGTTCTTC	-	TRBD1	TRBV4-2	TRBJ2-1
CATSDPGRGGETQYF	TGTGCCACCAGTGACCCGGGACGGGGAGGCGAGACCCAGTACTTC	many	-	TRBV24-1	TRBJ2-5
CASSQEVGSAASSYEQYF	TGTGCCAGCAGCCAAGAGGTAGGCTCGGCGGCGAGCTCCTACGAGCAGTACTTC	few	-	TRBV3-1	TRBJ2-7
CATSRGRGLAGIADTQYF	TGTGCCACCAGCAGAGGCCGGGGACTAGCGGGAATAGCAGATACGCAGTATTTT	many	TRBD2	TRBV15	TRBJ2-3
CASSLSGVFYEQYF	TGTGCCAGCAGCTTAAGCGGGGTTTTTTACGAGCAGTACTTC	many	TRBD2	TRBV11-2	TRBJ2-7
CAISLAGNTGELFF	TGTGCCATCTCGCTAGCGGGTAACACCGGGGAGCTGTTTTTT	many	TRBD2	TRBV6-2/TRBV6-3	TRBJ2-2
CASSWTGPSNQPQHF	TGTGCCAGCAGTTGGACAGGGCCGAGCAATCAGCCCCAGCATTTT	-	TRBD1	TRBV27	TRBJ1-5
CASSPLQGTETQYF	TGTGCCAGCAGTCCGCTACAGGGTACGGAGACCCAGTACTTC	-	-	TRBV28	TRBJ2-5
CSARDPDLAGVTGVNVLTF	TGCAGTGCTAGAGATCCTGACCTAGCGGGAGTAACTGGGGTCAACGTCCTGACTTTC	-	TRBD2	TRBV20-1	TRBJ2-6
CASSLDRQGASKPQHF	TGTGCCAGCAGCTTAGATAGACAGGGGGCCTCCAAGCCCCAGCATTTT	-	TRBD1	TRBV11-2	TRBJ1-5
CASSLQSDLSYEQYF	TGCGCCAGCAGCCTCCAAAGCGATTTGTCCTACGAGCAGTACTTC	many	-	TRBV5-1	TRBJ2-7
CASSEGGPVNIQYF	TGTGCCAGCAGTGAGGGGGGGCCCGTAAACATTCAGTACTTC	few	-	TRBV6-1	TRBJ2-4
CSAEGTSDSYEQYF	TGCAGTGCAGAAGGGACTAGCGACTCCTACGAGCAGTACTTC	many	TRBD2	TRBV20-1	TRBJ2-7
CASSLGGQYYGYTF	TGCGCCAGCAGCTTGGGGGGACAGTACTATGGCTACACCTTC	-	TRBD1	TRBV5-1	TRBJ1-2
CASSSRGQGRDTIYF	TGTGCCAGCAGTTCCCGGGGACAGGGCAGAGACACCATATATTTT	-	TRBD1	TRBV28	TRBJ1-3
CSAGQEGGRIDTQYF	TGCAGTGCTGGGCAGGAAGGCGGGAGAATTGATACGCAGTATTTT	many	TRBD2	TRBV20-1	TRBJ2-3
CAWSGLLEQFF	TGTGCCTGGAGTGGACTTCTTGAGCAGTTCTTC	many	-	TRBV30	TRBJ2-1
CASSSPLTGDGYTF	TGTGCCAGCAGTTCTCCTCTGACAGGGGACGGCTACACCTTC	many	TRBD1	TRBV6-1	TRBJ1-2
CASSIDPTGGPYNEQFF	TGTGCCAGTAGTATTGACCCCACGGGAGGGCCTTACAATGAGCAGTTCTTC	-	TRBD2	TRBV19	TRBJ2-1